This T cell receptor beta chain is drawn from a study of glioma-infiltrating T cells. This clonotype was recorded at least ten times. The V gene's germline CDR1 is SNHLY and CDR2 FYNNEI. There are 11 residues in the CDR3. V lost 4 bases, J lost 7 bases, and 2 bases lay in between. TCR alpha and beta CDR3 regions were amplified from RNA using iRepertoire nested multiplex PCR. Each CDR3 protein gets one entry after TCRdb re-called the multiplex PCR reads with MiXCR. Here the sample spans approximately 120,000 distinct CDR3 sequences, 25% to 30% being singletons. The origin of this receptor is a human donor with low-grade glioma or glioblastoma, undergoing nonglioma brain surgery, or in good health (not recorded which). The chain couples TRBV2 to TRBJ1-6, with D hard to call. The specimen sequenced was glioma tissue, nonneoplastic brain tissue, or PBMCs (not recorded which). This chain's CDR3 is CASSANSPLHF. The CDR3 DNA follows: TGTGCCAGCAGTGCCAATTCACCCCTCCACTTT. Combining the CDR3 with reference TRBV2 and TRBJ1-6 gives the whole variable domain EPEVTQTPSHQVTQMGQEVILRCVPISNHLYFYWYRQILGQKVEFLVSFYNNEISEKSEIFDDQFSVERPDGSNFTLKIRSTKLEDSAMYFCASSANSPLHFGNGTRLTVT.